Ten or more counts support the clone carrying this T cell receptor beta chain. Its antigen is not identified. These data belong to a study of identical twins. Whole-study findings and limits: Abundant cord blood beta clonotypes carried fewer insertions; memory repertoires showed none.

Template switching added a universal primer site; cDNA carried unique molecular identifiers. TCRdb recomputed calls from the 5' RACE reads with MiXCR, one row per CDR3 protein. The repertoire consists of hundreds of thousands of distinct CDR3 sequences, with around 24% occurring once and the leading ten covering approximately 0.48%. These records were also assigned to another study, of yellow fever vaccine responses in identical twins. That study reports: On the reported evidence, twins' vaccine T cell responses seemed partly convergent and partly personalized.

This TCR was recovered from a woman aged 18-30 years in good health. Sequences were obtained from CD4+ T cells sorted from blood.

The DNA of the CDR3 is TGTGCCAGCCGACAAGGGGGCCACACTGAAGCTTTCTTT. This gives the protein CASRQGGHTEAFF. The chain has TRBV3-1 and TRBJ1-1; 7 bases agree with TRBD1. The trim removed 8 bases at V and 3 bases at J, leaving 6 bases unmatched. The germline V gene encodes CDR1 LGHDT and CDR2 YNNKEL (reference sequence). The CDR3 length is 13 residues.